These T cell receptor beta chains were read from a single sample in a study of T cells after yellow fever vaccination. TCRdb itself ran the 5' RACE reads through MiXCR, one entry per CDR3 protein. Altogether hundreds of thousands of distinct CDR3 sequences are present, 20% to 25% being singletons, with the ten largest covering about 15%. Sequenced material: PBMCs, taken roughly 23 days after the first yellow fever vaccination. Receptors were obtained from a man between 18 and 35 years old who received the YFV17D yellow fever vaccine. CDR3s include the opening cysteine and the closing phenylalanine or tryptophan. The D gene is left open where the match is weak. Rows may omit the clone size; those that give it use once, few, many or a size class.

D gene,J gene,clone size,CDR3 length,V gene,CDR3 protein,CDR3 DNA
TRBD1,TRBJ1-5,few,14,TRBV5-5,CASTDGQGDQPQHF,TGTGCCAGCACCGATGGACAGGGAGATCAGCCCCAGCATTTT
NA,TRBJ2-6,NA,19,TRBV6-1,CASRKNPDSRVSGANVLTF,TGTGCCAGCAGAAAAAACCCGGACAGCCGAGTCTCTGGGGCCAACGTCCTGACTTTC
TRBD1,TRBJ2-1,NA,15,TRBV12-3/TRBV12-4,CASRATGGLQAEQFF,TGTGCCAGCAGAGCGACAGGGGGGTTACAAGCTGAGCAGTTCTTC
NA,TRBJ2-5,NA,12,TRBV7-9,CASSSRWEAQYF,TGTGCCAGCAGTTCGAGGTGGGAGGCCCAGTACTTC
NA,TRBJ2-3,many,18,TRBV9,CASSPRRGAAYFTDTQYF,TGTGCCAGCAGCCCACGGAGGGGGGCAGCGTACTTCACAGATACGCAGTATTTT
NA,TRBJ1-3,NA,13,TRBV30,CAWSSGHGNTIYF,TGTGCCTGGAGTTCAGGGCATGGAAACACCATATATTTT
NA,TRBJ2-1,few,17,TRBV6-1,CASRPDYTEVGYNEQFF,TGTGCCAGCAGGCCCGATTACACGGAGGTTGGGTATAATGAGCAGTTCTTC
TRBD1,TRBJ1-4,few,14,TRBV27,CASRQGDRVEKLFF,TGTGCCAGCAGGCAGGGGGATCGGGTTGAAAAACTGTTTTTT
NA,TRBJ2-3,few,14,TRBV4-3,CASSQQWATDTQYF,TGCGCCAGCAGCCAACAATGGGCCACAGATACGCAGTATTTT
TRBD2,TRBJ2-1,few,15,TRBV5-1,CASSESGGPYNEQFF,TGCGCCAGCAGTGAGAGCGGGGGTCCCTACAATGAGCAGTTCTTC
NA,TRBJ1-2,few,15,TRBV3-1,CASSQGGGDIRGYTF,TGTGCCAGCAGCCAAGGGGGCGGGGACATCAGGGGCTACACCTTC
TRBD2,TRBJ2-1,NA,16,TRBV5-1,CASSWGPSGGANEQFF,TGCGCCAGCAGCTGGGGACCTAGCGGGGGGGCAAATGAGCAGTTCTTC
NA,TRBJ2-2,few,11,TRBV7-9,CATSDGRELFF,TGTGCCACCAGCGACGGAAGGGAGCTGTTTTTT
NA,TRBJ2-7,few,13,TRBV20-1,CSASRGVPYEQYF,TGCAGTGCTAGTCGCGGGGTCCCCTACGAGCAGTACTTC
NA,TRBJ2-1,few,13,TRBV5-4,CASSQDGYNEQFF,TGTGCCAGCAGCCAGGACGGGTACAATGAGCAGTTCTTC
TRBD1,TRBJ2-4,NA,13,TRBV20-1,CSVKGAVKNIQYF,TGCAGTGTTAAGGGGGCAGTCAAAAACATTCAGTACTTC
TRBD1,TRBJ2-5,few,14,TRBV5-1,CASRHRDRQETQYF,TGCGCCAGCAGGCACCGGGACAGACAAGAGACCCAGTACTTC
TRBD2,TRBJ2-1,NA,16,TRBV24-1,CATSDGSGGNYNEQFF,TGTGCCACCAGTGATGGGAGCGGGGGGAACTACAATGAGCAGTTCTTC
TRBD2,TRBJ2-3,few,15,TRBV9,CASSLSSGDTDTQYF,TGTGCCAGCAGCCTTTCTAGCGGAGACACAGATACGCAGTATTTT
TRBD1,TRBJ1-4,few,13,TRBV7-2,CASRDRVGEKLFF,TGTGCCAGCCGGGACAGGGTTGGGGAAAAACTGTTTTTT
NA,TRBJ1-3,NA,17,TRBV6-5,CASSYSLADYSGNTIYF,TGTGCCAGCAGTTACTCCTTGGCGGATTACTCTGGAAACACCATATATTTT
TRBD2,TRBJ2-4,NA,16,TRBV7-2,CASSPSSGGPKNIQYF,TGTGCCAGCAGCCCCTCTAGCGGGGGACCCAAAAACATTCAGTACTTC
TRBD1,TRBJ1-1,NA,13,TRBV11-1,CASSRQGNTKAFF,TGTGCCAGCAGCCGACAGGGTAACACTAAAGCTTTCTTT
TRBD1,TRBJ1-6,NA,14,TRBV7-2,CASSQLTGGSPLHF,TGTGCCAGCAGCCAATTGACAGGGGGGTCACCCCTCCACTTT
TRBD1,TRBJ1-2,NA,14,TRBV12-3/TRBV12-4,CASSLKGGNYGYTF,TGTGCCAGCAGTTTGAAAGGGGGCAACTATGGCTACACCTTC
TRBD1,TRBJ2-3,many,14,TRBV7-2,CATARDRDTDTQYF,TGTGCCACCGCAAGGGACAGGGATACAGATACGCAGTATTTT
NA,TRBJ2-5,NA,13,TRBV6-2/TRBV6-3,CASSRAYQETQYF,TGTGCCAGCTCCCGGGCGTACCAAGAGACCCAGTACTTC
NA,TRBJ1-1,few,16,TRBV5-1,CASSLGMGAQNTEAFF,TGCGCCAGCAGCTTGGGAATGGGGGCCCAGAACACTGAAGCTTTCTTT
NA,TRBJ2-1,many,13,TRBV4-1,CASSHLTKNEQFF,TGCGCCAGCAGCCACCTTACTAAGAATGAGCAGTTCTTC
NA,TRBJ2-7,few,13,TRBV4-3,CASSQSRVTGQYF,TGCGCCAGCAGCCAATCGAGGGTCACTGGGCAGTACTTC
TRBD1,TRBJ1-2,few,13,TRBV27,CASSSGQWGGYTF,TGTGCCAGCAGTTCGGGACAGTGGGGCGGCTACACCTTC
NA,TRBJ2-5,few,14,TRBV11-2,CASSPAVTRETQYF,TGTGCCAGCAGCCCCGCCGTGACTAGGGAGACCCAGTACTTC
NA,TRBJ2-3,few,16,TRBV4-1,CASSRALQYSTDTQYF,TGCGCCAGCAGCAGGGCCCTACAGTATTCCACAGATACGCAGTATTTT
NA,TRBJ1-2,NA,14,TRBV30,CAWSVHGAGYGYTF,TGTGCCTGGAGTGTACACGGGGCCGGCTATGGCTACACCTTC
NA,TRBJ2-2,NA,14,TRBV18,CASSPQENTGELFF,TGTGCCAGCTCACCGCAGGAGAACACCGGGGAGCTGTTTTTT
TRBD1,TRBJ2-5,NA,14,TRBV20-1,CSARGGTGGETQYF,TGCAGTGCTAGAGGGGGGACAGGGGGGGAGACCCAGTACTTC
TRBD2,TRBJ2-1,few,16,TRBV5-1,CASSLALRGAYNEQFF,TGCGCCAGCAGCTTGGCCTTGCGGGGGGCCTACAATGAGCAGTTCTTC
NA,TRBJ1-4,many,18,TRBV28,CASSPFGTGRGRGEKLFF,TGTGCCAGCAGCCCATTTGGCACAGGGCGGGGACGTGGGGAAAAACTGTTTTTT
TRBD2,TRBJ2-1,few,17,TRBV7-7,CASSSGTSGGLNNEQFF,TGTGCCAGCAGCTCAGGGACTAGCGGGGGCCTTAACAATGAGCAGTTCTTC
NA,TRBJ2-3,few,12,TRBV7-2,CASSAEADTQYF,TGTGCCAGCAGCGCGGAAGCAGATACGCAGTATTTT
NA,TRBJ1-4,NA,13,TRBV29-1,CSATTATNEKLFF,TGCAGCGCTACGACAGCCACTAATGAAAAACTGTTTTTT
TRBD2,TRBJ2-3,NA,15,TRBV20-1,CSARQPGLASDTQYF,TGCAGTGCTAGACAACCGGGACTAGCGTCAGATACGCAGTATTTT
TRBD2,TRBJ2-7,few,15,TRBV20-1,CSARVGLAGVYEQYF,TGCAGTGCTAGGGTAGGACTAGCGGGGGTCTACGAGCAGTACTTC
NA,TRBJ2-5,NA,13,TRBV28,CASSDKGLETQYF,TGTGCCAGCAGTGACAAGGGTTTGGAGACCCAGTACTTC
TRBD1,TRBJ1-2,NA,12,TRBV7-2,CASGTGDRGYTF,TGTGCCAGCGGAACAGGGGATCGTGGCTACACCTTC
NA,TRBJ2-1,NA,14,TRBV9,CASSPRPLRGEQFF,TGTGCCAGCAGCCCTCGCCCACTTAGGGGTGAGCAGTTCTTC
NA,TRBJ1-6,many,16,TRBV5-1,CASRPTLGSYNSPLHF,TGCGCCAGCAGACCAACGCTAGGCTCCTATAATTCACCCCTCCACTTT
TRBD1,TRBJ2-2,NA,15,TRBV7-8,CASSSTGTVTGELFF,TGTGCCAGCAGTTCCACCGGGACAGTCACCGGGGAGCTGTTTTTT
NA,TRBJ2-5,few,16,TRBV7-2,CASSPDGATVRETQYF,TGTGCCAGCAGCCCCGATGGGGCGACGGTCCGAGAGACCCAGTACTTC
NA,TRBJ1-2,NA,15,TRBV21-1,CASSRRGDANYGYTF,TGTGCCAGCAGCCGTCGCGGTGATGCTAACTATGGCTACACCTTC
NA,TRBJ1-3,NA,15,TRBV28,CASSPEHLSGNTIYF,TGTGCCAGCAGCCCCGAGCACCTCTCTGGAAACACCATATATTTT
NA,TRBJ2-1,many,12,TRBV6-2/TRBV6-3,CASSLWGAEQFF,TGTGCCAGCAGTTTATGGGGGGCTGAGCAGTTCTTC
NA,TRBJ1-2,NA,12,TRBV5-1,CASGGQDYGYTF,TGCGCCAGCGGTGGGCAGGACTATGGCTACACCTTC
NA,TRBJ2-2,few,15,TRBV5-1,CASSFPGTNTGELFF,TGCGCCAGCAGCTTTCCGGGAACTAACACCGGGGAGCTGTTTTTT
NA,TRBJ2-1,few,15,TRBV7-2,CASSPGIASYNEQFF,TGTGCCAGCAGCCCCGGGATAGCTTCCTACAATGAGCAGTTCTTC
NA,TRBJ1-1,few,14,TRBV6-1,CASSPTRLRTEAFF,TGTGCCAGCAGTCCAACACGGTTGCGGACTGAAGCTTTCTTT
NA,TRBJ1-5,NA,13,TRBV20-1,CSAPLKSNQPQHF,TGCAGTGCCCCCCTCAAGAGCAATCAGCCCCAGCATTTT
NA,TRBJ2-3,few,15,TRBV5-4,CASSLGLVKSDTQYF,TGTGCCAGCAGCTTGGGACTAGTTAAGTCAGATACGCAGTATTTT
TRBD1,TRBJ1-4,NA,14,TRBV6-1,CASSTQGAGEKLFF,TGTGCCAGCAGTACCCAGGGGGCAGGGGAAAAACTGTTTTTT
NA,TRBJ1-1,few,13,TRBV12-3/TRBV12-4,CASRSSWLTEAFF,TGTGCCAGCAGGTCTTCGTGGCTTACTGAAGCTTTCTTT